This T cell receptor (beta chain) stems from a study of blood T cell repertoires in COVID-19. About the research overall: Sites in the United States, Italy and Spain provided acute and convalescent COVID-19 samples. T cells, B-cell-depleted T cells, or PBMCs provided the cDNA or gDNA that served as material.

Source study methods: Using reference gene primer amplification, nucleated cell counts were estimated. Assay used: immunoSEQ multiplex PCR; TCRdb lists only in-frame clones, some missing. The V and J calls and clone size come from that table; D and trimming were worked out from the DNA. The data contain 250,000 or so clones, 70% to 90% of them singletons. In germline, CDR1 is LGHDT, CDR2 YNNKEL (reference sequence). Trimming took 2 bases from V and 2 from J, leaving 10 bases between them. The CDR3 loop spans 14 amino acids. Sequencing input: peripheral blood. The TCR originated in a woman aged 55-70 years with active or convalescent COVID-19. V and J are TRBV3-1 (or the pseudogene TRBV3-2) and TRBJ2-7; a possible D gene is TRBD2 (5 bases). Here the CDR3 DNA reads TGTGCCAGCAGCCAAAGTAGCGTGCCCTACGAGCAGTACTTC. Amino acids: CASSQSSVPYEQYF.